This T cell receptor beta chain stems from a study of blood T cell repertoires in COVID-19. Overall study context: Spain, Italy and the United States supplied samples that represented acute and convalescent COVID-19.

Enrolled through a virtual design, the participants were between 18 and 89 years of age and came from 24 US areas. Clones were read by immunoSEQ multiplex PCR, and TCRdb kept only the in-frame ones, dropping some. This sample has about 150,000 clones, with around four fifths found just once. Deletions cut 2 bases from V and 0 bases from J, with 14 bases between. Germline CDR1 and CDR2: MNHEY and SVGAGI. The CDR3 totals 16 residues. The V gene is TRBV6-5, the J gene TRBJ2-7, with a weak D call TRBD2 (6 bases). This clonotype was obtained from a man aged 50-59 years who had recovered from COVID-19. The sample comprised PBMCs or T cells enriched from blood (not recorded which). This CDR3 reads CASSYQDGTASYEQYF. The CDR3 DNA sequence: TGTGCCAGCAGTTACCAGGACGGGACTGCCTCCTACGAGCAGTACTTC.